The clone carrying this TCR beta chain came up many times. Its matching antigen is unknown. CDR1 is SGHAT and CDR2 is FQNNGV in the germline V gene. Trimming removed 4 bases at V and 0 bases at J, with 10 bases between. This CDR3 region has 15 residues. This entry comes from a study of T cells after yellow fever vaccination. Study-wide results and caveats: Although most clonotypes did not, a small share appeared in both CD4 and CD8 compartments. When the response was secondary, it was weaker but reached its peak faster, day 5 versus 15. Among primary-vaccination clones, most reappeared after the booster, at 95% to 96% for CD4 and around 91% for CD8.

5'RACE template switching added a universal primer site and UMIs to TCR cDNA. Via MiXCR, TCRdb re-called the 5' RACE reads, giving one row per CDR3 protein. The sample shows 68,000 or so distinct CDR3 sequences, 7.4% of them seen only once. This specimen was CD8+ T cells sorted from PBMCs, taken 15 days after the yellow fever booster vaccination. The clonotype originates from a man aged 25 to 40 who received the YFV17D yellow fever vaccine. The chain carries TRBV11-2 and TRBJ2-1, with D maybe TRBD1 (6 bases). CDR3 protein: CASSSTGSSYNEQFF. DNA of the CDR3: TGTGCCAGCAGCTCAACAGGGAGCTCCTACAATGAGCAGTTCTTC.